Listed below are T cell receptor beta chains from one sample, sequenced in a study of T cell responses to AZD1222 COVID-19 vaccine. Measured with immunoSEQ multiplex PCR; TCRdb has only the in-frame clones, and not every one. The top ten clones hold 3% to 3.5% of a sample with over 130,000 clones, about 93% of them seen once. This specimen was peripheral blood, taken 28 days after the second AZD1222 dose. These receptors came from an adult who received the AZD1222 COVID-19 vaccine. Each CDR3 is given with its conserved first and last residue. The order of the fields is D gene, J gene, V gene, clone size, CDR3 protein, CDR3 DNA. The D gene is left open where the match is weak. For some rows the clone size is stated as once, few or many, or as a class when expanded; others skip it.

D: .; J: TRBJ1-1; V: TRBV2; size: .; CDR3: CASSAYGTNTEAFF; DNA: TGTGCCAGCAGTGCGTACGGGACGAACACTGAAGCTTTCTTT
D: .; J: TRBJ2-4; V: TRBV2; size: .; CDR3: CASSDRFLAKNIQYF; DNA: TGTGCCAGCAGTGACAGGTTTTTAGCCAAAAACATTCAGTACTTC
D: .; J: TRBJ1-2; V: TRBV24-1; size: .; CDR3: CATSDFGRNGYTF; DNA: TGTGCCACCAGTGATTTCGGCAGGAATGGCTACACCTTC
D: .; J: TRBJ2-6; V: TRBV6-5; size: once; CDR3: CASTVSGANVLTF; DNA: TGTGCCAGCACAGTCTCTGGGGCCAACGTCCTGACTTTC
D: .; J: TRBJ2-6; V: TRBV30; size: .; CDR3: CAWSVGLNSGANVLTF; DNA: TGTGCCTGGAGTGTTGGACTGAACTCTGGGGCCAACGTCCTGACTTTC
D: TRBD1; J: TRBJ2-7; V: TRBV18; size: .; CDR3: CASSPGTGGIHEQYF; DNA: TGTGCCAGCTCACCAGGAACAGGGGGAATCCACGAGCAGTACTTC
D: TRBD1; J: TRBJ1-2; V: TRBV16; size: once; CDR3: CASSQSGQGSRGYGYTF; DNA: TGTGCCAGCAGCCAATCGGGACAGGGGTCGAGGGGCTATGGCTACACCTTC
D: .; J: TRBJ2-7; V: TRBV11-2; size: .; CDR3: CASSLSRGRGEQYF; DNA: TGTGCCAGCAGCTTGTCCAGGGGTCGGGGGGAGCAGTACTTC
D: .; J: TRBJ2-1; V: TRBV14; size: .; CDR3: CASSRQVNDNEQFF; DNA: TGTGCCAGCAGCCGTCAGGTTAACGACAATGAGCAGTTCTTC
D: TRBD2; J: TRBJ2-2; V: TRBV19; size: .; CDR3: CASSILSGLSTGELFF; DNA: TGTGCCAGTAGTATACTCTCGGGACTAAGTACGGGGGAGCTGTTTTTT
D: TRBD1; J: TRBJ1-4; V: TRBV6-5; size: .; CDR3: CASSPWDRGNGKLFF; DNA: TGTGCCAGCAGTCCTTGGGACAGGGGTAATGGAAAACTGTTTTTT
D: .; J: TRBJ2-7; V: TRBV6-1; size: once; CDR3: CASAFPGTYEQYF; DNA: TGTGCCAGCGCCTTTCCAGGGACCTACGAGCAGTACTTC
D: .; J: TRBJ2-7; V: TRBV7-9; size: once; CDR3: CASSLDQQVVNEQYF; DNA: TGTGCCAGCAGCTTAGATCAACAGGTAGTCAACGAGCAGTACTTC
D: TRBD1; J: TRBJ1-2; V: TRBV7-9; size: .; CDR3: CASSLSEAGGIYGYTF; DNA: TGTGCCAGCAGCTTATCGGAGGCAGGGGGAATCTATGGCTACACCTTC
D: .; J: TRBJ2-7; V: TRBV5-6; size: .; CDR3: CASSFQGPAQYF; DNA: TGTGCCAGCAGCTTCCAGGGGCCGGCACAGTACTTC
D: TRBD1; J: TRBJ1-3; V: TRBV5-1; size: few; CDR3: CASSFQGGESGNTIYF; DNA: TGCGCCAGCAGCTTTCAAGGGGGCGAGTCTGGAAACACCATATATTTT
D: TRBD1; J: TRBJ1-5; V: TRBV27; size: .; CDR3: CASSMTGPSSNQPQHF; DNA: TGTGCCAGCAGCATGACAGGGCCTTCGAGCAATCAGCCCCAGCATTTT
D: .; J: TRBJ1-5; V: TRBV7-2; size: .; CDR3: CASSLLYGNQPQHF; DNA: TGTGCCAGCAGCTTACTTTACGGCAATCAGCCCCAGCATTTT
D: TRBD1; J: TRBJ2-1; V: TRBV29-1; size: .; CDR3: CSVEGGDRGYNEQFF; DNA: TGCAGCGTTGAGGGAGGGGACAGGGGCTACAATGAGCAGTTCTTC
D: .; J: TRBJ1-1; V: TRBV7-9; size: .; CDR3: CASSLEAGEAFF; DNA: TGTGCCAGCAGCTTAGAGGCAGGTGAAGCTTTCTTT
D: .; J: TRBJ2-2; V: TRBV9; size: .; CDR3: CASSVAGDTGELFF; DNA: TGTGCCAGCAGCGTAGCGGGAGACACCGGGGAGCTGTTTTTT
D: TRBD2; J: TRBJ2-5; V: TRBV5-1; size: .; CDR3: CASTAGGRETQYF; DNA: TGCGCCAGCACAGCGGGAGGGCGGGAGACCCAGTACTTC
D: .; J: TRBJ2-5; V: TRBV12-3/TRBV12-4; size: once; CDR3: CASSLGGVETQYF; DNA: TGTGCCAGCAGTTTAGGAGGGGTGGAGACCCAGTACTTC
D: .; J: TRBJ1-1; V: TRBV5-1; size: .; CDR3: CASSLRPGSYAEAFF; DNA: TGCGCCAGCAGCTTGCGCCCGGGATCCTATGCGGAAGCTTTCTTT
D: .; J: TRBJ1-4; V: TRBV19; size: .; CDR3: CASNRQWGRGEKLFF; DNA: TGTGCCAGTAACCGACAATGGGGGCGCGGTGAAAAACTGTTTTTT